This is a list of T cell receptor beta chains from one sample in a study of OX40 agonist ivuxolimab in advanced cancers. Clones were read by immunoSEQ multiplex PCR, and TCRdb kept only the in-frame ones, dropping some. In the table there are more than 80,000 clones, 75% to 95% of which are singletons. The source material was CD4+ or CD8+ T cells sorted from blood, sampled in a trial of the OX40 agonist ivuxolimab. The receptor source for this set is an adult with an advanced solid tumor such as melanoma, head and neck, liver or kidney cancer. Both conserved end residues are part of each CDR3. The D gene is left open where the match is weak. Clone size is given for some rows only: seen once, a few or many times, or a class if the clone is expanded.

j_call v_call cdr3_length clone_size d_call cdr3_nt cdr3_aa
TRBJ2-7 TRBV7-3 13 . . TGTGCCAGCAGCCAGGACGGATCCTACGAGCAGTACTTC CASSQDGSYEQYF
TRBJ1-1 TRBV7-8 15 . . TGTGCCAGCAGCTTAGTTGCGTGGGGTAACACTGAAGCTTTCTTT CASSLVAWGNTEAFF
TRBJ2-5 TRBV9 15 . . TGTGCCAGCAGCGTAGCTGTCCTGGGGGGAGAGACCCAGTACTTC CASSVAVLGGETQYF
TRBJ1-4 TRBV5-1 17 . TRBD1 TGCGCCAGCAGCCCGGGACAGGGGGCCGATGCTAATGAAAAACTGTTTTTT CASSPGQGADANEKLFF
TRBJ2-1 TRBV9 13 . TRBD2 TGTGCCAGCGCCGGGACTAGCGGGATCGGGCAGTTCTTC CASAGTSGIGQFF
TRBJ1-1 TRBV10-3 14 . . TGTGCCATCAGCCCCTGGGACGGGAACACTGAAGCTTTCTTT CAISPWDGNTEAFF
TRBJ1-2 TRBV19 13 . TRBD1 TGTGCCAGTAGTTTCCGGGACAGGGAAGGCTACACCTTC CASSFRDREGYTF
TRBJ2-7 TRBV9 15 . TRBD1 TGTGCCAGCAGCCTGGGACAGACGAGCTCCTACGAGCAGTACTTC CASSLGQTSSYEQYF
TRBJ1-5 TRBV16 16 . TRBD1 TGTGCCAGCAGCCCGACAGGGGGAAGGGGCAATCAGCCCCAGCATTTT CASSPTGGRGNQPQHF
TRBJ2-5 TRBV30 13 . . TGTGCCTGGATGTCACAGGCCCCAGAGACCCAGTACTTC CAWMSQAPETQYF
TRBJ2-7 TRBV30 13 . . TGTGCCTGGAGCGGACCCGCCCGGGGTGAGCAGTACTTC CAWSGPARGEQYF
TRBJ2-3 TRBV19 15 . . TGTGCCAGTAGTAGGGGCTGGGAAGGAACAGATACGCAGTATTTT CASSRGWEGTDTQYF
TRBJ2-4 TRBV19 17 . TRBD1 TGTGCCAGTAGTCCAACTCCTCCGGGCAGGGGGCGGCTGATTCAGTACTTC CASSPTPPGRGRLIQYF
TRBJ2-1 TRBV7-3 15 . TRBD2 TGTGCCAGCAGTACGGGACTAGCGGGAGTCGGTGAGCAGTTCTTC CASSTGLAGVGEQFF
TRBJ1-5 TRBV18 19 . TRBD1 TGTGCCAGCTCACCACCGATGGGACAGGGATTTGGGGGGGGTCAGCCCCAGCATTTT CASSPPMGQGFGGGQPQHF
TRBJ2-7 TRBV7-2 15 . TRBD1 TGTGCCAGCAGCTTAGGTGCACAGGGGTTCTACGAGCAGTACTTC CASSLGAQGFYEQYF
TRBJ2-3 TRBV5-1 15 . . TGCGCCAGCAGCTTGGCGGGAGTGGGCACAGATACGCAGTATTTT CASSLAGVGTDTQYF
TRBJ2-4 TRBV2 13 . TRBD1 TGTGCCACAACCGGACAGGGCACAAACATTCAGTACTTC CATTGQGTNIQYF
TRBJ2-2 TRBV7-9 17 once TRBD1 TGTGCCAGCAGCTTCTTAGGACAGGGGGCGAACACCGGGGAGCTGTTTTTT CASSFLGQGANTGELFF
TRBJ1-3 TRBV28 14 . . TGTGCCAGCAGAGACAGTCTCTCTGGAAACACCATATATTTT CASRDSLSGNTIYF
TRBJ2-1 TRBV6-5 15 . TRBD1 TGTGCCACCAAGTCCGGGACAGGGGGCTTTGGGGAGCAGTTCTTC CATKSGTGGFGEQFF
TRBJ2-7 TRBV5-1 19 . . TGCGCCAGCAGTCAGACGGACAGCCCAGGACTGTGGTACTCCTACGAGCAGTACTTC CASSQTDSPGLWYSYEQYF
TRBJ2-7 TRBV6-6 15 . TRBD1 TGTGCCAGCAGATACGACACCAGGGGGTACTACGAGCAGTACTTC CASRYDTRGYYEQYF
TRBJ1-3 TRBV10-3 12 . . TGTGCCATCAGTGATCGTAGGAACCGACTGGTTTTT CAISDRRNRLVF
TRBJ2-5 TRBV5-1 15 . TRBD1 TGCGCCAGCAGCTCGACAGGGGTTGAAATAGAGACCCAGTACTTC CASSSTGVEIETQYF
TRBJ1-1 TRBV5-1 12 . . TGCGCCAGCAGCTTAGAAAGGGGTGAAGCTTTCTTT CASSLERGEAFF
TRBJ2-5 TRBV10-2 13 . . TGCGCCAGCATGAATTGGGTCCAAGAGACCCAGTACTTC CASMNWVQETQYF
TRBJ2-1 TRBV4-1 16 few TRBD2 TGCGCCAGCAGCCAAGTGAGGACTAGCGGGAGTAATGAGCAGTTCTTC CASSQVRTSGSNEQFF
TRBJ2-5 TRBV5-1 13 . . TGCGCCAGCAGCCCGGGAACCGAAGAGACCCAGTACTTC CASSPGTEETQYF
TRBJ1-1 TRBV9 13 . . TGTGCCAGCAGCAAAGGGACTAACACTGAAGCTTTCTTT CASSKGTNTEAFF
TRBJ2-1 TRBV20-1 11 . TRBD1 TGCAGTACTGGGACAGGGTTTGAGCAGTTCTTC CSTGTGFEQFF
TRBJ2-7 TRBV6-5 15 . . TGTGCCAGCAGTTTCGAGAGGGATCCCTCCTACGAGCAGTACTTC CASSFERDPSYEQYF
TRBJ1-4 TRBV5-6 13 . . TGTGCCAGCAGAAGACAGCTAAATGAAAAACTGTTTTTT CASRRQLNEKLFF
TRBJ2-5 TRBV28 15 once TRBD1 TGTGCCAGCAGTCCTCCGGGACAGGGAGAAGAGACCCAGTACTTC CASSPPGQGEETQYF
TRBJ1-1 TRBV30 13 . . TGTGCCTGGAGTGTACTTGTGAACACTGAAGCTTTCTTT CAWSVLVNTEAFF
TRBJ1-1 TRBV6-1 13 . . TGTGCCAGCAGGGCACGGCCGAACACTGAAGCTTTCTTT CASRARPNTEAFF
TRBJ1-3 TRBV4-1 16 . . TGCGCCAGCAGCCAAGATGGAGGTTACTCTGGAAACACCATATATTTT CASSQDGGYSGNTIYF
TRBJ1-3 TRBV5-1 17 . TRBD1 TGCGCCAGCAGCTTGGTGGGGGGACAGGACTCTGGAAACACCATATATTTT CASSLVGGQDSGNTIYF
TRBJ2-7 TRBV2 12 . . TGTGCCAGCAACAGGGACTCCTACGAGCAGTACTTC CASNRDSYEQYF
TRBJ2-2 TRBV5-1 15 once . TGCGCCAGCAGCCCCTGGACACCCAACACCGGGGAGCTGTTTTTT CASSPWTPNTGELFF
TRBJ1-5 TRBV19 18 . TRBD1 TGTGCCAGTAAGGGGACAGGGGGGGCTTATTCTAGCAATCAGCCCCAGCATTTT CASKGTGGAYSSNQPQHF
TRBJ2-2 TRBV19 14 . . TGTGCCAGTAGTTCCGGGGGCGGGGCCGGGGAGCTGTTTTTT CASSSGGGAGELFF
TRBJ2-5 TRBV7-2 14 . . TGTGCCAGCAGCTTCGGGGGAGGATGGGAGACCCAGTACTTC CASSFGGGWETQYF
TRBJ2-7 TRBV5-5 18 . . TGTGCCAGCAGCTTGAGGGCAGGGGGGACTGGAGTCACCTACGAGCAGTACTTC CASSLRAGGTGVTYEQYF
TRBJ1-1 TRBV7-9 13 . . TGTGCCAGCAGCCTACGGACGGAACGCGAGGCTTTCTTT CASSLRTEREAFF
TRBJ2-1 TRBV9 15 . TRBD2 TGTGCCAGCAGCGTAGGACTAGCGGGAGAGTCCTTTCAGTTCTTC CASSVGLAGESFQFF
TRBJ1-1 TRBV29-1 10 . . TGCAGCGCTCGGACGGCGGAAGCTTTCTTT CSARTAEAFF
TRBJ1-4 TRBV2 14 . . TGTGCCAGCAGTATTGGACGGCTGAATGAAAAACTGTTTTTT CASSIGRLNEKLFF
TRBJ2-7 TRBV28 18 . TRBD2 TGTGCCAGCAGTCTACCGGGACTAGCGGGCCAAAACTCCTACGAGCAGTACTTC CASSLPGLAGQNSYEQYF
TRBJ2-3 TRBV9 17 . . TGTGCCAGCAACGGAGGGCTCCCTCCGAGGGGTCCAGATACGCAGTATTTT CASNGGLPPRGPDTQYF
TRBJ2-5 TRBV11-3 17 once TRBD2 TGTGCCAGCAGCTTAAGGACTAGCGGGAGGGTTCCAGAGACCCAGTACTTC CASSLRTSGRVPETQYF
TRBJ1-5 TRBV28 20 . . TGTGCCAGCAGTTTCCCCCTAGGAAGGGGAGGCGATCGTGGCAATCAGCCCCAGCATTTT CASSFPLGRGGDRGNQPQHF
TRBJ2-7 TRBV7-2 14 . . TGTGCCAGCAGCCCCTGGGCGTCTACCTACGAGCAGTACTTC CASSPWASTYEQYF
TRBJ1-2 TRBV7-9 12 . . TGTGCCAGCAGCCCCGGACAGCGACGCTACGCCTTC CASSPGQRRYAF